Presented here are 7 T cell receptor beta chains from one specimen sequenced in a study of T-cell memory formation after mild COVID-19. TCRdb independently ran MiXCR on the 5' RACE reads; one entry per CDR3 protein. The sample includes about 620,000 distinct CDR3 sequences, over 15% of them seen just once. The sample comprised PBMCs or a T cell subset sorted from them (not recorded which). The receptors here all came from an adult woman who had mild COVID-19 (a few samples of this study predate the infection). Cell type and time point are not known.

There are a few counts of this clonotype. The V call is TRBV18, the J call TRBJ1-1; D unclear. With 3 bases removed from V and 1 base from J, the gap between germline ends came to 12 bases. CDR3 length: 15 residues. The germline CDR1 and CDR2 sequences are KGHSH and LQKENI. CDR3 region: CASSPFVEGNTEAFF. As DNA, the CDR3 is TGTGCCAGCTCACCTTTCGTAGAGGGGAACACTGAAGCTTTCTTT.

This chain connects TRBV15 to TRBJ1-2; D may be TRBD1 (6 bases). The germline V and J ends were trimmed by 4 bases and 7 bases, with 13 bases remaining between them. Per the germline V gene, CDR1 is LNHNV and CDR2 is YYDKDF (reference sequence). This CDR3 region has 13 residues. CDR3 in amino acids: CATSIWTDGGYTF. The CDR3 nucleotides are TGTGCCACCAGCATTTGGACAGACGGTGGCTACACCTTC. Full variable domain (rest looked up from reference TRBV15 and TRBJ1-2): DAMVIQNPRYQVTQFGKPVTLSCSQTLNHNVMYWYQQKSSQAPKLLFHYYDKDFNNEADTPDNFQSRRPNTSFCFLDIRSPGLGDTAMYLCATSIWTDGGYTFGSGTRLTVV.

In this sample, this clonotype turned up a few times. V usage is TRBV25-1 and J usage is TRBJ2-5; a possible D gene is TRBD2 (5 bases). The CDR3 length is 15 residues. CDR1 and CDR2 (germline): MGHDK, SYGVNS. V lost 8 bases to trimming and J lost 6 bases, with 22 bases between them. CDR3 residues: CASLSLPPGLKTQYF. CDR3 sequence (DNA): TGTGCCAGCCTTTCTCTCCCACCGGGGTTAAAGACCCAGTACTTC.

CDR3 DNA: TGTGCCAGCAGTTTCAACCTAGCCGGCACAGATACGCAGTATTTT. Encoded protein: CASSFNLAGTDTQYF. This sequence joins TRBV27 and TRBJ2-3; TRBD2 is a possible D gene (5 bases). V was shortened by 3 bases and J by 1 base, with 11 bases between the two germline ends. Germline V gives CDR1 MNHEY, CDR2 SMNVEV (reference sequence). This CDR3 contains 15 residues.

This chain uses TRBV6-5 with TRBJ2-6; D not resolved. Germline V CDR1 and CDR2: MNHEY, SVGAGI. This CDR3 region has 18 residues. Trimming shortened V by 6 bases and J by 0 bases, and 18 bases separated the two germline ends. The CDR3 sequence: CASSFDMRVASGANVLTF. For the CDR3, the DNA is TGTGCCAGCAGCTTCGACATGCGAGTTGCCTCTGGGGCCAACGTCCTGACTTTC.

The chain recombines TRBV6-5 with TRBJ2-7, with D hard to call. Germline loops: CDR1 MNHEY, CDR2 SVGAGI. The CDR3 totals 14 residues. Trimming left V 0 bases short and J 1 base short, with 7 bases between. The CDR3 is CASSYSPGSYEQYF. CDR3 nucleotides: TGTGCCAGCAGTTACTCTCCTGGGTCCTACGAGCAGTACTTC.

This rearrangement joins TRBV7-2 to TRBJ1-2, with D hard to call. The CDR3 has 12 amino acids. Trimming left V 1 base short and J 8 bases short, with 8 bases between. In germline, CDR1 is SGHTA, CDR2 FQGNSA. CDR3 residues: CASSLEVGGYTF. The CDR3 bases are TGTGCCAGCAGCTTAGAGGTCGGGGGCTACACCTTC.